This paragraph covers one TCR beta chain sequence. This receptor's antigen is unknown. Nothing much larger sits one base from this clone, and base qualities are not available. These data are taken from a study of immune characterization of retroperitoneal liposarcoma (dated by TCRdb to between 2019 and 2020). The germline V gene supplies CDR1 MNHNS and CDR2 SASEGT. V gives up 0 bases and J gives up 0 bases, and the segment between their germline ends measures 8 bases. Measured from the cysteine to the phenylalanine, the CDR3 is 15 residues long. Only CDR3 DNA remains: 45 bases, in frame from the first base. The library was built by means of PCR. The reads were generated on a NextSeq 500. TCRdb reran the public reads through fastp at Q25 and MiXCR, keeping productive beta chains. Rows are combined by CDR3 protein, so each entry shows the most common genes and DNA. This sample holds around 1,600 distinct CDR3 sequences; 40% to 50% were observed only once. Roughly 20% of the sample is taken by the ten largest.

The chain uses TRBV6-1 and TRBJ2-5; TRBD2 is perhaps the D gene, given 5 matching bases. The source of this sequence is a female donor with retroperitoneal liposarcoma. The sample taken for sequencing was tumor tissue. The bases read TGTGCCAGCAGTGAAGCGGCGGGCAACCAAGAGACCCAGTACTTC. Its product reads: CASSEAAGNQETQYF.